This TCR beta chain is from a study of regulatory T cells in long-lasting Graves disease. Indicated time point: newly diagnosed GD, antithyroid drugs for less than 3 months. The TCR library was prepared using RNA isolated from PBMCs. This clonotype has only a few counts. Sequence at one end of the junction differs from germline and may be a read error. Per germline, CDR1 SGHTA and CDR2 FQGNSA. The CDR3 covers 15 residues. Arm-PCR of CDR3 regions with iRepertoire HTBI primers generated TCR beta libraries. TCRdb recomputed calls from the multiplex PCR reads with MiXCR, one row per CDR3 protein. The table includes approximately 270,000 distinct CDR3 sequences, 18% detected once. These same records also appear under a second study, on T cells in Graves' hyperthyroidism and ophthalmopathy. From that second work: Most clonotypes that expanded in the thyroid above 0.001 also showed up in blood.

The clonotype comes from a woman in her thirties with Graves disease. The V gene is TRBV7-2, the J gene TRBJ2-3; 8 bases align to TRBD1. Specimen: peripheral blood mononuclear cells (PBMCs), collected at new diagnosis, from a patient treated with antithyroid drugs. This CDR3 is CANSPDRAHRDTQYF. The DNA for the CDR3 is TGTGCCAACAGCCCGGACAGGGCGCACCGCGATACGCAGTATTTT.